Listed here are 3 T cell receptor beta chains from one sample, sequenced in a study of blood T cell repertoires in COVID-19 (dated by TCRdb to the early 2020s). The library came from the immunoSEQ multiplex PCR assay. The table was pulled from immuneACCESS by TCRdb, which kept in-frame rearrangements only. Such tables lose some clones; where checked, under half of the loss comes from unresolved V genes, and the rest has no known cause. The sample yields about 240,000 clones; approximately 86% were counted once. Roughly 2.6% of the sample is taken by the ten largest. The sequenced sample was PBMCs or T cells enriched from blood (not recorded which). The origin of the receptors is a woman aged 25 to 39 with acute COVID-19.

The V call is TRBV10-3, the J call TRBJ1-5; D gene uncertain. The germline V and J ends were trimmed by 4 bases and 4 bases, with 5 bases remaining between them. CDR3 size: 12 residues. Germline V gene sequence: CDR1 ENHRY, CDR2 SYGVKD. Written as DNA, the CDR3 is TGTGCCATCAGTGTCGGGAATCAGCCCCAGCATTTT. This sequence encodes CAISVGNQPQHF.

This clone was counted only a few times. At one boundary the junction diverges from the germline segment, which might be a read error. The chain combines TRBV7-9 with TRBJ1-3; D ambiguous. The V gene's germline CDR1 is SEHNR and CDR2 FQNEAQ (reference sequence). The CDR3 length is 11 residues. The CDR3 sequence: CASSESATLSF. CDR3 bases: TGTGCCAGCAGCGAGTCCGCTACCCTGAGCTTT.

J is TRBJ1-1 and V is TRBV29-1; 8 nucleotides match TRBD1. This CDR3 has 14 residues. Germline CDR1 is SQVTM and CDR2 is ANQGSEA. V dropped 8 bases and J dropped 3; count of bases not matched to a gene: 11. The CDR3 spells CSISITDRDTEAFF. CDR3 in DNA: TGCAGCATATCAATTACGGACAGGGACACTGAAGCTTTCTTT.